Below are 13 T cell receptor beta chains sequenced from a single sample in a study of human T cells and chemical hapten exposure. Individual cDNA molecules had unique molecular identifiers attached to them by the library. Via MiXCR, TCRdb re-called the reads, giving one row per CDR3 protein. The data contain 500 to 650 distinct CDR3 sequences, 55% to 75% of them singletons. Sample treatment: therapeutic diphenylcyclopropenone sensitization with weekly scalp DPC. The source was whole blood, collected before DPC sensitization or 2, 6, or about 24 weeks after (not recorded which). These receptors originate from an adult with alopecia areata. Some clones in this sample may be carry-over from other donors' samples. This table probably holds off-target reads from a library built for another chain.

The chain combines TRBV6-1 with TRBJ2-7; D unresolved. Germline V gene data show CDR1 as MNHNS and CDR2 as SASEGT. Trimming removed 0 bases at V and 1 base at J, with 10 bases between. The CDR3 sequence is 15 residues long. The CDR3 protein is CASSEALHSSYEQYF. Written as DNA, the CDR3 is TGTGCCAGCAGTGAAGCGCTCCATTCTTCCTACGAGCAGTACTTC.

This chain connects TRBV18 to TRBJ2-3; maybe TRBD1 (5 bases). CDR3 length: 13 amino acids. CDR1 and CDR2 (germline): KGHSH, LQKENI. Trimming removed 3 bases from V and 5 bases from J, with 9 bases in between. Here the CDR3 DNA reads TGTGCCAGCTCACCGGGGCAGCAAGATACGCAGTATTTT. It yields the protein CASSPGQQDTQYF.

V gene TRBV4-1 combines with J gene TRBJ2-4; D uncertain. CDR1 and CDR2 (germline): MGHRA, YSYEKL. The CDR3 totals 17 residues. Between the trimmed V and J ends, which lost 3 bases and 0 bases, there was a span of 15 bases. The CDR3 nucleotides are TGCGCCAGCAGCCAGCGGACGGATGAAATAGCCAAAAACATTCAGTACTTC. Its translation: CASSQRTDEIAKNIQYF.

This chain links TRBV28 with TRBJ1-2; 10 bases are shared with TRBD1. V was clipped by 5 bases and J by 4 bases; unmatched bases: 4. Per germline, CDR1 MDHEN and CDR2 SYDVKM. The CDR3 consists of 14 residues. CDR3: CASSPGTGVYGYTF. The CDR3 DNA reads as TGTGCCAGCAGTCCCGGGACAGGGGTCTATGGCTACACCTTC.

The V and J genes are TRBV12-3 or TRBV12-4 and TRBJ2-4; D may correspond to TRBD1 or TRBD2 (5 bases each). The CDR3 length is 15 residues. Trimming removed 4 bases from V and 9 bases from J, with 19 bases in between. The DNA for the CDR3 is TGTGCCAGCAGTTCCGACGGGGCACGAGGCGTCATTCAGTACTTC. This sequence encodes CASSSDGARGVIQYF.

This chain joins TRBV27 and TRBJ2-4; D tentatively reads TRBD1 or TRBD2 (5 bases each). V was trimmed by 5 bases and J by 6 bases, leaving 11 bases between them. The CDR3 covers 13 residues. Germline assignment: CDR1 MNHEY and CDR2 SMNVEV (reference sequence). The CDR3 region is CASSQGPGNIQYF. CDR3 sequence (DNA): TGTGCCAGCAGTCAGGGACCTGGAAACATTCAGTACTTC.

This chain joins TRBV10-2 and TRBJ2-2; no firm D call. The CDR3 is 12 residues long. Germline V lookup: CDR1 WSHSY, CDR2 SAAADI. The V and J ends lost 8 bases and 5 bases respectively, with 9 bases between them. CDR3 protein: CASARETGELFF. The CDR3 region has the DNA TGCGCCAGCGCTCGTGAGACCGGGGAGCTGTTTTTT.

The chain has TRBV7-3 and TRBJ2-3; D may be TRBD1 (6 bases). Germline assignment: CDR1 SGHTA and CDR2 FQGTGA. This CDR3 region has 14 residues. The V end was cut by 4 bases, the J end by 0 bases, with 8 bases between. The CDR3 DNA is TGTGCCAGCAGCTCGGGACACAGCACAGATACGCAGTATTTT. This encodes CASSSGHSTDTQYF.

This sequence joins TRBV10-3 and TRBJ1-2; D gene unclear. With 0 bases removed from V and 6 bases from J, the gap between germline ends came to 8 bases. This CDR3 comprises 13 residues. Germline loops: CDR1 ENHRY, CDR2 SYGVKD. CDR3 nucleotides: TGTGCCATCAGTGAGTCGGAATCAAATGGCTACACCTTC. This encodes CAISESESNGYTF.

This clonotype was seen only a few times. The CDR3 region has the DNA TGTGCCAGCAGCTCTGACAGCTACGAGCAGTACTTC. Amino acids: CASSSDSYEQYF. The chain joins TRBV5-4 to TRBJ2-7; perhaps TRBD1 as D (5 bases). Germline-derived CDR1 and CDR2 are SGHNT and YYREEE (reference sequence). There are 12 residues in the CDR3. V shed 3 bases and J shed 3 bases, with 7 bases lying between them.

The V call is TRBV6-5, the J call TRBJ1-2, with 7 bases identical to TRBD1. The germline V gene encodes CDR1 MNHEY and CDR2 SVGAGI. This CDR3 has 12 amino acids. Unmatched junction bases numbered 5, after V lost 4 bases and J lost 9 bases. CDR3 bases: TGTGCCAGCAGTTCCCGGACAGGCCGCTACACCTTC. This translates into CASSSRTGRYTF.

The chain recombines TRBV29-1 with TRBJ2-1; D is possibly TRBD1 (6 bases). The CDR3 totals 11 residues. CDR1 SQVTM and CDR2 ANQGSEA come from the germline V gene. V shed 4 bases and J shed 10 bases, with 11 bases lying between them. The CDR3 sequence: CSVGQVVEQFF. Here the CDR3 DNA reads TGCAGCGTTGGACAGGTGGTCGAGCAGTTCTTC.

This chain joins TRBV6-1 and TRBJ2-7, with TRBD2 as a possible D gene (9 bases). The CDR3 is made up of 13 amino acids. V was clipped by 11 bases and J by 3 bases, with 17 bases between them. Germline assignment: CDR1 MNHNS and CDR2 SASEGT. The CDR3 coding sequence is TGTGCCGCGGGGGGGACAGGAGGCTACGAGCAGTACTTC. It is translated as CAAGGTGGYEQYF.